The T cell receptor beta chain under discussion was sequenced for a study of blood T cell repertoires in COVID-19. Study details: The study drew acute and convalescent COVID-19 samples from the United States, Italy and Spain.

This CDR3 contains 16 residues. Germline-derived CDR1 and CDR2 are SGHVS and FQNEAQ. V shed 9 bases, J shed 7 bases, and the junction held 16 bases outside the gene matches. Per the original methods: Reference gene primer amplification gave estimated nucleated cell counts. Libraries were prepared by immunoSEQ multiplex PCR; TCRdb keeps only in-frame clonotypes and omits some of them. The DNA was the basis for D and trimming; V, J and clone size are from that table. The repertoire consists of 49,000 or so clones, with over 80% occurring once and the leading ten covering about 8%. Sequenced material: peripheral blood. The receptor was derived from a man aged 45 to 65 with acute or convalescent COVID-19. This sequence joins TRBV7-8 and TRBJ2-4; 9 bases agree with TRBD2. The CDR3 DNA sequence: TGTGCCAGTTCCACCCAGCGGGAGGACCCGTGGAACATTCAGTACTTC. Its translation: CASSTQREDPWNIQYF.